The 17 T cell receptor beta chains in this list originate from one sample, sequenced in a study of blood T cell repertoires in COVID-19. Repertoires were generated with immunoSEQ multiplex PCR, while TCRdb's copy carries only in-frame clones and drops some. Of about 300,000 clones in the sample, 87% were seen once. Sequenced material: peripheral blood. These receptors all stem from a woman between 40 and 55 years old who had recovered from COVID-19.

V and J are TRBV7-9 and TRBJ1-2; D uncertain. V lost 5 bases, J lost 4 bases, and 11 bases lay in between. The CDR3 is 13 residues long. Germline-derived CDR1 and CDR2 are SEHNR and FQNEAQ (reference sequence). This chain's CDR3 is CASSPGDFYGYTF. The DNA for the CDR3 is TGTGCCAGCAGCCCCGGGGATTTCTATGGCTACACCTTC.

The CDR3 coding sequence is TGTGCCATCAGTGAGCCGGGACAGGGTAACGATGAGCAGTTCTTC. Encoded protein: CAISEPGQGNDEQFF. The chain links TRBV10-3 to TRBJ2-1, with 9 bases aligning to TRBD1. The germline gives CDR1 ENHRY, CDR2 SYGVKD. This CDR3 has 15 residues. V shed 2 bases, J shed 8 bases, and the junction held 7 bases outside the gene matches.

This clone has a handful of counts. This chain joins TRBV4-2 and TRBJ2-1, with 8 bases fitting TRBD2. Germline lookup yields CDR1 LGHNA and CDR2 YNFKEQ. This CDR3 has 15 amino acids. Trimming removed 6 bases from V and 7 bases from J; junction bases left unmatched: 11. CDR3 coding DNA: TGTGCCAGCAGAGGTATGGCGGGGGGCCAGAATGAGCAGTTCTTC. Its translation: CASRGMAGGQNEQFF.

The J gene is TRBJ2-2, the V gene TRBV6-5; 10 nucleotides line up with TRBD2. The CDR3 totals 15 residues. V was clipped by 10 bases and J by 6 bases; unmatched bases: 11. In germline, CDR1 is MNHEY, CDR2 SVGAGI. The CDR3 bases are TGTGCCACTCACCCTAGCGGGGGTCTGTCCGGGGAGCTGTTTTTT. It codes for CATHPSGGLSGELFF.

This clone was detected ten times or more. This chain links TRBV7-9 with TRBJ2-7, with D maybe TRBD1 (6 bases). This CDR3 region has 15 residues. CDR1 SEHNR and CDR2 FQNEAQ come from the germline V gene (reference sequence). V was cut by 5 bases and J by 2 bases, with 16 bases left in between. CDR3 coding DNA: TGTGCCAGCAGCAGCCGGACAGCCCCAACCTACGAGCAGTACTTC. Translating gives CASSSRTAPTYEQYF.

The chain employs TRBV6-2 or TRBV6-3 and TRBJ2-1; 9 bases align to TRBD2. In germline, CDR1 is MNHEY, CDR2 SVGEGT. The J segment lost 3 bases and the V segment lost 4 bases, leaving 10 bases of the junction unmatched. This CDR3 is 17 amino acids long. The CDR3, as DNA: TGTGCCAGCAGTTCGTCCCCTAGCGGGACAGACTACAATGAGCAGTTCTTC. This sequence encodes CASSSSPSGTDYNEQFF.

The table lists this clone with a count of one. The chain has TRBV5-1 and TRBJ1-3; D ambiguous. The germline V gene encodes CDR1 SGHRS and CDR2 YFSETQ. Trimming shortened V by 0 bases and J by 0 bases, and 10 bases separated the two germline ends. This CDR3 contains 16 residues. The CDR3 DNA sequence: TGCGCCAGCAGCTTGGTCGGAGCCAGCTCTGGAAACACCATATATTTT. It is translated as CASSLVGASSGNTIYF.

This chain uses TRBV9 with TRBJ1-2, with a tentative D call TRBD1 (5 bases). The CDR3 runs to 15 residues. Germline V CDR1 and CDR2: SGDLS, YYNGEE. The V end lost 3 bases, the J end lost 6 bases, and 18 bases lay between the germline ends. CDR3 DNA: TGTGCCAGCAGCGAGGGGCCCGGGGGGGTTGATGGCTACACCTTC. As protein: CASSEGPGGVDGYTF.

The chain carries TRBV7-2 and TRBJ2-5; 10 nucleotides align to TRBD2. From germline, CDR1 is SGHTA and CDR2 FQGNSA. V trimming: 1 base; J trimming: 1 base; junction bases outside the gene matches: 3. CDR3 size: 16 residues. The CDR3 protein is CASSLGVAGGQETQYF. In DNA form, the CDR3 reads TGTGCCAGCAGCTTAGGGGTAGCGGGGGGCCAAGAGACCCAGTACTTC.

The genes are TRBV11-2 and TRBJ2-1, with a weak D call TRBD1 (5 bases). CDR3 length equals 13 residues. Germline values: CDR1 SGHAT, CDR2 FQNNGV. Trimming left V 8 bases short and J 6 bases short, with 14 bases between. The CDR3 sequence is CASGAARSNEQFF. DNA of the CDR3: TGTGCCAGCGGGGCAGCCAGGAGCAATGAGCAGTTCTTC.

The chain couples TRBV6-4 to TRBJ1-4, with D perhaps matching TRBD1 (6 bases). CDR3 length equals 14 residues. Between the trimmed V and J ends, which lost 6 bases and 10 bases, there was a span of 18 bases. Germline CDR1 and CDR2: MRHNA and SNTAGT. CDR3 residues: CASSPEAGVGKLFF. CDR3 nucleotide sequence: TGTGCCAGCAGCCCCGAGGCAGGGGTTGGAAAACTGTTTTTT.

The rearrangement links TRBV5-1 to TRBJ1-1, with 10 bases identical to TRBD1. Germline lookup yields CDR1 SGHRS and CDR2 YFSETQ. The CDR3 has 14 residues. Trimming cost V 4 bases and J 3 bases; bases outside gene matches: 3. CDR3: CASSQGQGYTEAFF. The CDR3 DNA sequence: TGCGCCAGCAGCCAGGGACAGGGGTACACTGAAGCTTTCTTT.

This clone was seen repeatedly, ten times or more. The sample has other DNA sequences that encode this CDR3 too. The genes are TRBV4-3 and TRBJ1-2; 12 nucleotides match TRBD1. With V trimmed by 5 bases and J by 8 bases, 9 bases remained unmatched. Germline V gene sequence: CDR1 LGHNA, CDR2 YSLEER. The CDR3 runs 15 residues. CDR3 sequence: CASSASGTGGGGYTF. The CDR3, as DNA: TGCGCCAGCAGCGCGTCGGGGACAGGGGGCGGCGGCTACACCTTC.

The gene calls are TRBV5-6 and TRBJ1-2; TRBD1 matches at 7 bases. V lost 5 bases, J lost 8 bases, and 15 bases stayed unmatched. There are 15 residues in the CDR3. From germline, CDR1 is SGHDT and CDR2 YYEEEE. DNA for the CDR3: TGTGCCAGCAGTTTGAGGGGGCCAGGTGGAGTAGGCTACACCTTC. Protein: CASSLRGPGGVGYTF.

In its sample, this clone was seen a few times. This rearrangement joins TRBV6-1 to TRBJ1-3; the D is unclear. This CDR3 has 16 amino acids. Germline V lookup: CDR1 MNHNS, CDR2 SASEGT. Trimming took 0 bases from V and 4 from J, leaving 13 bases between them. In DNA form, the CDR3 reads TGTGCCAGCAGTGAAGCCCTCCCAGCGCTCGGAAACACCATATATTTT. Translation: CASSEALPALGNTIYF.

V and J are TRBV3-1 (or the pseudogene TRBV3-2) and TRBJ2-7, with TRBD2 identical over 15 bases. Germline V gene data show CDR1 as LGHDT and CDR2 as YNNKEL (reference sequence). V shed 4 bases and J 0 bases; nucleotides not matched to a gene: 7. The CDR3 is 18 residues long. The CDR3 DNA follows: TGTGCCAGCAGCCGGATGGGACTAGCGGGGGGCAACTCCTACGAGCAGTACTTC. Its protein is CASSRMGLAGGNSYEQYF.

The chain carries TRBV10-1 and TRBJ2-7, with D possibly being TRBD1 (8 bases). Germline values: CDR1 WNHNN, CDR2 SYGVQD (reference sequence). This CDR3 has 13 amino acids. Trimming cost V 5 bases and J 5 bases, with 13 bases left between them. The CDR3 loop is CASSTQGGNEQYF. DNA of the CDR3: TGCGCCAGCAGTACACAGGGGGGGAACGAGCAGTACTTC.